This TCR beta chain was sequenced during a study of T cell repertoires in cytomegalovirus infection. On the study more broadly: Public TCR beta signatures indicated both CMV infection and matching HLA type. Study outcomes and limitations: Public TCR beta family frequency separated CMV-and-HLA carriers, including in an independent cohort. HLA-C-restricted CMV-specific TCR beta clonotypes prevailed in the ex vivo response.

This clonotype was detected ten times or more. Antigen specificity is unknown. TCRdb used MiXCR to reprocess the reads, holding one entry per CDR3 protein. Among 200,000 to 300,000 distinct CDR3 sequences listed, 8% to 9.5% were seen once. The V gene's germline CDR1 is SGHVS and CDR2 FQNEAQ. With V trimmed by 5 bases and J by 0 bases, 3 bases remained unmatched. There are 16 residues in the CDR3. The chain has TRBV7-8 and TRBJ1-4, with 10 bases lining up with TRBD1. The origin of this receptor is a human donor in good health (CMV status not recorded). Some clones in this sample may be carry-over from other donors' samples. Sequencing used PBMCs. As DNA, the CDR3 is TGTGCCAGCAGCCCCGGGACAGGGGCAACTAATGAAAAACTGTTTTTT. This codes for CASSPGTGATNEKLFF.